This entry features one T cell receptor (beta chain) sequence. Its antigen is not known. A single base separates this from a much larger clone, so it may be a read error. The data derive from a study of tumor and adjacent non-tumor tissue in lung cancer. Findings of the study overall: Tumor repertoires had a smaller top 100 clone share than normal lung. Tumor tissue had significantly higher TCR diversity than normal lung.

A modified ARM-PCR protocol with three rounds of nested PCR amplified TCRbeta. One entry per CDR3 protein, called by TCRdb with MiXCR from the multiplex PCR reads. The repertoire includes 95,000 to 150,000 distinct CDR3 sequences, approximately 66% of them detected once, and roughly 13% sits in the top ten. V was clipped by 7 bases and J by 3 bases, with 13 bases between them. The germline gives CDR1 DFQATT, CDR2 SNEGSKA (reference sequence). CDR3 length equals 12 residues. No cell sorting was done before RNA was extracted from the tissue. This sequence originates from a man younger than 40 with non-small cell lung cancer. The V and J genes are TRBV20-1 and TRBJ2-7; D call uncertain. The specimen was lung tumor tissue. The DNA of the CDR3 is TGCAGTGGTAGTCCAGACAACTACGAGCAGTACTTC. Its protein is CSGSPDNYEQYF.